The T cell receptor beta chain under discussion was sequenced for a study of long-term antiretroviral therapy in people with HIV (dated 2022 in TCRdb). Regarding the research as a whole: The earliest samples were collected roughly a decade before the 2015 WHO recommendation for immediate ART, at a time when ART was usually postponed until CD4 counts fell. A retrospective serial study tested whether ART initiation and durable HIV suppression were associated with changes in peripheral blood TRB repertoire composition and diversity. A total of some 200 cryopreserved PBMC samples came from 25 to 35 adults with confirmed HIV infection and were collected serially over a mean of approximately six years (range 1-12). Among the 25 to 30 participants with HIV, around ten were female. No cross-contamination during QIAcube processing was shown when test extractions of a monoclonal T-cell line were performed alongside over 25 polyclonal samples. Summary of the overall study and its limitations: Narrower CDR3 length ranges were observed in HIV repertoires than in controls, and an antigen-experienced repertoire with only a slight naive shift after ART was suggested by the network structure. Inferences about post-ART repertoire changes were limited because no data were available on ART adherence, viral resistance or therapy changes. Since PBMC availability was limited, sequencing covered only the TCR beta chain, with no alpha chain pairing. Because pre-ART samples had limited cell numbers, profiling was done on unsorted PBMC rather than on sorted CD4+ and CD8+ T cells. The samples span the years 2004 to 2017, and the ART regimens used at that time may not be as effective as current regimens. Starting ART was linked to a significant rise in TRB diversity, yet even with long-term ART the diversity remained significantly lower than in transplant donor controls. Expanded TRB clones identified before ART initiation dominated the repertoire across all time points, though the dominance fluctuated and decreased in many PLHIV after ART.

Regarding this clone: The target of this receptor is not known. Qualities for individual bases were not recorded, and no much larger clone is one base off.

The immunoSEQ hsTCRB v3.0 assay was used at survey level resolution to sequence the TRB variable region. The target sequencing depth for TRB was about 35,000-50,000 T-cell genomes per sample. TRB libraries were pooled and sequenced on an Illumina MiSeq using a v3 150-cycle kit. In the paper's pipeline: Repertoire analysis ran in R within a reproducible Nextflow workflow covering QC, data transformation and analysis. LymphoSeq2, an R package for AIRR-Seq data exploration, was used to implement custom analyses. A few samples yielding fewer than 5000 total TRB sequences were excluded, leaving 188 analyzed HIV repertoires. Among the 200 or so HIV repertoires that were kept, around 60 were collected before ART initiation and more than 120 were collected after ART initiation. Repertoires were downsampled to 5000 TRB nucleotide sequences, and summary statistics were averaged over 100 downsampling iterations. TRB sequences were retained for analysis only if CDR3 regions of at least seven amino acids were present. Diversity was measured with a Shannon entropy-derived clonality score and the Gini coefficient. In repertoire networks, the top 5000 CDR3 amino acid sequences were linked whenever an edit distance of one separated two sequences. For TRB CDR3 amino acid sequences, GLIPH2 was used to predict antigen specificity groups and MHC restriction. Known CMV, EBV, HIV or tissue antigen associations were flagged by matching CDR3 amino acid sequences against VDJdb and McPAS-TCR. Pre-ART, post-ART and control groups were compared with Wilcoxon signed-rank tests and Holm-Bonferroni correction. The table comes from immuneACCESS by way of TCRdb, which keeps in-frame sequences with V and J called. Part of the clones is missing from these tables; in studies checked, under half for an unresolved V gene and the rest for unknown reasons. The V and J calls and clone size were taken over from that table, and D and trimming were inferred from the DNA. This sample comprises about 14,000 clones, nearly 90% of them detected only once. The ten largest account for roughly 10% of the sample.

CDR1 is given as SSHAT and CDR2 as FNYEAQ, both from the germline V gene (reference sequence). From V the trimming removes 1 base and from J it removes 5 bases, while the gene matches leave 2 bases of the junction unaccounted for. The CDR3 runs 14 residues from the cysteine to the phenylalanine. This entry keeps only the CDR3 DNA: 42 bases, framed from base 1. Participants were included only if at least one PBMC sample before ART initiation and at least two post-ART samples were available. Treatment was received in the United States of America by all participants with HIV. Before DNA extraction, cryopreserved samples of 1-10 million PBMC were thawed and then washed. At the time of the earliest PBMC sample, participants with HIV were aged between about 20 and 60 years. PBMC samples from each participant spanned 1-4 timepoints before ART initiation and 2-8 timepoints after ART initiation, with a median of 7 samples. For every participant, serial HIV viral load, CD4+ T-cell count, ART history and demographic data were obtained. Genomic DNA was extracted from unsorted PBMC with a Qiagen kit on a QIAcube, processed in batches of 12 samples.

This specimen was unsorted PBMCs, taken 6.2 years after starting antiretroviral therapy. The V and J genes are TRBV7-7 and TRBJ2-3, with TRBD2 matching 8 junction bases. This receptor was identified in a middle-aged man with HIV. The bases read TGTGCCAGCAGCTTAGACGGGGGGGGAGATACGCAGTATTTT. This sequence encodes CASSLDGGGDTQYF.